Listed here are 3 T cell receptor beta chains from one sample, sequenced in a study of shared clonotypes between healthy human individuals. This table comes from immunoSEQ multiplex PCR, and its TCRdb copy is limited to in-frame clones, with some not included. The sample gives about 710,000 clones, 60% to 75% of which show up once; under 2% is in the top ten. Sequencing was carried out using memory CD4+ T cells sorted from blood. Documented subset: CD45RA-negative fraction. The source is a woman aged 25 to 39 in good health.

V and J are TRBV14 and TRBJ1-1, with TRBD1 matching 7 bases. The germline gives CDR1 SGHDN, CDR2 FVKESK. The V and J ends lost 4 bases and 14 bases, in that order; junction bases with no gene match: 13. The CDR3 covers 13 residues. The DNA of the CDR3 is TGTGCCAGCAGCCCGACAGGGCCCCATAAGGGCTTCTTT. This encodes CASSPTGPHKGFF.

The CDR3 protein is CASSFFRGGDTEAFF. CDR3 coding DNA: TGTGCCAGCAGTTTTTTCAGGGGCGGTGACACTGAAGCTTTCTTT. The chain couples TRBV28 to TRBJ1-1; possibly TRBD1 for D (6 bases). The V gene's germline CDR1 is MDHEN and CDR2 SYDVKM. With 3 bases removed from V and 3 bases from J, the gap between germline ends came to 14 bases. The CDR3 covers 15 residues.

This chain links TRBV9 with TRBJ2-2; no clear D gene. The CDR3 spans 15 residues. CDR1 and CDR2 from the germline V gene are SGDLS and YYNGEE. Trimming removed 0 bases at V and 0 bases at J, with 6 bases between. The CDR3 here is CASSVAGTNTGELFF. The DNA for the CDR3 is TGTGCCAGCAGCGTAGCTGGGACGAACACCGGGGAGCTGTTTTTT.